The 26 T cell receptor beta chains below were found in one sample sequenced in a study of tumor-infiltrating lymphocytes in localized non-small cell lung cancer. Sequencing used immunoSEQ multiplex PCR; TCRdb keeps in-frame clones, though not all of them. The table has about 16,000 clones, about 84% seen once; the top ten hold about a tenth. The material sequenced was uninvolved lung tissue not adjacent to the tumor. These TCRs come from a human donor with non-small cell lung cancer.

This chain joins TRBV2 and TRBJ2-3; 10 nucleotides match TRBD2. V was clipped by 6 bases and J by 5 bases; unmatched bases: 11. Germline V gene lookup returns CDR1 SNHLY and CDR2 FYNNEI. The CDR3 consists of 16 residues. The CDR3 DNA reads TGTGCCAGCAGAAACTTCGAACTAGCGGGGCTAGATACGCAGTATTTT. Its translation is CASRNFELAGLDTQYF.

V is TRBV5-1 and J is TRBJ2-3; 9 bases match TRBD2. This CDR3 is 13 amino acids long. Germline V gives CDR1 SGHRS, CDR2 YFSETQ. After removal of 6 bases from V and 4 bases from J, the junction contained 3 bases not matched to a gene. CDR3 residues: CASNAGGPDTQYF. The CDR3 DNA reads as TGCGCCAGCAACGCGGGAGGGCCAGATACGCAGTATTTT.

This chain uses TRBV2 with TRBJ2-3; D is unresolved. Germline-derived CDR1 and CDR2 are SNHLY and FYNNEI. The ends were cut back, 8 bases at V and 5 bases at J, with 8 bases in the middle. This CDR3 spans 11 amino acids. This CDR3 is CASGKQDTQYF. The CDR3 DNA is TGTGCCAGCGGGAAACAAGATACGCAGTATTTT.

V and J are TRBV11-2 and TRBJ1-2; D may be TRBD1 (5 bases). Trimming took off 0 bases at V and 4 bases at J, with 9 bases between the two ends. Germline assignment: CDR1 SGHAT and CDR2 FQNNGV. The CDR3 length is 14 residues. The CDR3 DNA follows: TGTGCCAGCAGCTTAGAACAGGCTTCCTATGGCTACACCTTC. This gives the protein CASSLEQASYGYTF.

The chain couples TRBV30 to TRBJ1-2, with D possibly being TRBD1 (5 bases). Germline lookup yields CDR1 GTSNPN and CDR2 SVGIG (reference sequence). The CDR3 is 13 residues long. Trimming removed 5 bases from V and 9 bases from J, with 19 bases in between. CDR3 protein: CAWLTSRGGRYTF. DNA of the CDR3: TGTGCCTGGCTGACATCTCGGGGCGGTCGCTACACCTTC.

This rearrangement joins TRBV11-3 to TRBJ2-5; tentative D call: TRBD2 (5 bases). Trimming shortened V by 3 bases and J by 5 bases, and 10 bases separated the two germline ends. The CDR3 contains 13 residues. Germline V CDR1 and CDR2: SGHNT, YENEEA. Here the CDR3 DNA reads TGTGCCAGCAGCTTTACACGCGGGGAGACCCAGTACTTC. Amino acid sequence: CASSFTRGETQYF.

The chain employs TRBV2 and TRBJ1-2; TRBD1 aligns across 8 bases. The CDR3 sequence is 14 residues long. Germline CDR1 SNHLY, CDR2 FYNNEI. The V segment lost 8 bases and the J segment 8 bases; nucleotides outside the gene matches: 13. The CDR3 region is CASSYMDRVGGYTF. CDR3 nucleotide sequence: TGTGCCAGCTCTTATATGGACAGGGTAGGAGGCTACACCTTC. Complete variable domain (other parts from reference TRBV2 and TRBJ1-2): EPEVTQTPSHQVTQMGQEVILRCVPISNHLYFYWYRQILGQKVEFLVSFYNNEISEKSEIFDDQFSVERPDGSNFTLKIRSTKLEDSAMYFCASSYMDRVGGYTFGSGTRLTVV.

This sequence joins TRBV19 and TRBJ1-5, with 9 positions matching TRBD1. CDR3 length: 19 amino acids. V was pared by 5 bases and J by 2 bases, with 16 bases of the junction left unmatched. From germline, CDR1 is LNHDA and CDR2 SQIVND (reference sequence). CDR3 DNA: TGTGCCAGTAGTTTAAACAGGGGGCGCTTCATGCGAGGCAATCAGCCCCAGCATTTT. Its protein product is CASSLNRGRFMRGNQPQHF.

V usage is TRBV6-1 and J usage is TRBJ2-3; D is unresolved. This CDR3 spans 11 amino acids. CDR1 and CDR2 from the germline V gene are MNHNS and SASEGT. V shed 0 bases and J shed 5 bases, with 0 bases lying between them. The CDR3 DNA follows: TGTGCCAGCAGTGAAGCAGATACGCAGTATTTT. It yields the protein CASSEADTQYF.

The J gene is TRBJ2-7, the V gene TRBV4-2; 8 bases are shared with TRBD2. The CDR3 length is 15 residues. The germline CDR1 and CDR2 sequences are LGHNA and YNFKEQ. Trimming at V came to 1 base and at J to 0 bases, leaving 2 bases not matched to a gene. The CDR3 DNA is TGTGCCAGCAGCCAAGCAAGCGGGAGCTCCTACGAGCAGTACTTC. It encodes CASSQASGSSYEQYF.

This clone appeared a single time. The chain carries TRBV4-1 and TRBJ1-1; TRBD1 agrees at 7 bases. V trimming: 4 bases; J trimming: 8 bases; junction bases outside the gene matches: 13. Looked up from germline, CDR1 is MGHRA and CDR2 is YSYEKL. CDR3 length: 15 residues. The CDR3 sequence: CASSPPGTAVVEAFF. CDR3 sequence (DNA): TGCGCCAGCAGCCCACCCGGGACAGCGGTTGTCGAAGCTTTCTTT.

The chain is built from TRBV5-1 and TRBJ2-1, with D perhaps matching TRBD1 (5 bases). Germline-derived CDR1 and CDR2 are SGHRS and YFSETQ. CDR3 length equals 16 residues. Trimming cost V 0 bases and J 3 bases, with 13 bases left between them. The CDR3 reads CASSLDRPGYYNEQFF. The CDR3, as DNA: TGCGCCAGCAGCTTGGACCGGCCAGGGTACTACAATGAGCAGTTCTTC.

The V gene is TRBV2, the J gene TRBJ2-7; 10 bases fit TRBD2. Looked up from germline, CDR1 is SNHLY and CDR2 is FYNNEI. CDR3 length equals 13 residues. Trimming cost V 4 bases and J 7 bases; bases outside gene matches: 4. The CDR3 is CASSGIAGGEQYF. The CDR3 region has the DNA TGTGCCAGCAGTGGAATAGCGGGAGGTGAGCAGTACTTC.

CDR3 DNA: TGTGCCAGCAGCTTAAGGACTGAAGCTTTCTTT. Its protein is CASSLRTEAFF. V usage is TRBV7-9 and J usage is TRBJ1-1; D unresolved. V lost 2 bases and J lost 5, with 3 bases in between. The CDR3 spans 11 residues. The germline V gene encodes CDR1 SEHNR and CDR2 FQNEAQ (reference sequence).

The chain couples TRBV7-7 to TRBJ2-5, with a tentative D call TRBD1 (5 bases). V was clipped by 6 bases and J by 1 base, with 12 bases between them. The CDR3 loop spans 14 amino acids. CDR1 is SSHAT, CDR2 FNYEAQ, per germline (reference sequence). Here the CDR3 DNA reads TGTGCCAGCAGTGAAAGCCAGGGCCAAGAGACCCAGTACTTC. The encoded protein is CASSESQGQETQYF.

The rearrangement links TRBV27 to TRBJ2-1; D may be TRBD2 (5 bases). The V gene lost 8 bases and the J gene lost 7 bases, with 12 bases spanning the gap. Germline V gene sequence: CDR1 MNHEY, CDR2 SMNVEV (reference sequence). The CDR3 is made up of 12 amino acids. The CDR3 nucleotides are TGTGCCAGCGCCCTCGCGGGTAATGAGCAGTTCTTC. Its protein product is CASALAGNEQFF.

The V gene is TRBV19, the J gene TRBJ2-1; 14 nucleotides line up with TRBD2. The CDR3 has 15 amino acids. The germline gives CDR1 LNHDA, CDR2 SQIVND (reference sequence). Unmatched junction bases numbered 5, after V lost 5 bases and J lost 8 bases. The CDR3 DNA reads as TGTGCCAGTAGTCGTGGGACTAGCGGGAGACATGAGCAGTTCTTC. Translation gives CASSRGTSGRHEQFF.

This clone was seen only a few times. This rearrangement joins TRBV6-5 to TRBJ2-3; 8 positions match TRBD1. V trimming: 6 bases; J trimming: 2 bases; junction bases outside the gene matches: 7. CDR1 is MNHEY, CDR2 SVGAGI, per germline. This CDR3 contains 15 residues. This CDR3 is CASRRRDRSTDTQYF. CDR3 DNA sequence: TGTGCCAGCAGACGCCGGGACAGGTCCACAGATACGCAGTATTTT.

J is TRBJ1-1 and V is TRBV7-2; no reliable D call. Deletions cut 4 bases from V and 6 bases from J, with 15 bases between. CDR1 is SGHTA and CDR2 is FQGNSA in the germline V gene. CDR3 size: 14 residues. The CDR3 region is CASSSQVISAEAFF. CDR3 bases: TGTGCCAGCAGCTCCCAGGTTATATCAGCTGAAGCTTTCTTT.

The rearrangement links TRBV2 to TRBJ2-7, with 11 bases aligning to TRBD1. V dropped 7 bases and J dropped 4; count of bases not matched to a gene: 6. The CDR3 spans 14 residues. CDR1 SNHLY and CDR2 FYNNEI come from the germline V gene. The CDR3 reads CASTLGTGGYEQYF. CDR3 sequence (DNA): TGTGCCAGCACCCTAGGGACAGGGGGGTACGAGCAGTACTTC.

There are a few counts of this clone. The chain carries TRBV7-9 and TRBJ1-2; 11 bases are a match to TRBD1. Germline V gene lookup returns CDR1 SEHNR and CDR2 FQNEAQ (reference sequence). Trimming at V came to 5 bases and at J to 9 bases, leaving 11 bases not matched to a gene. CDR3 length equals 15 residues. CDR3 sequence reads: CASSPDAGTGGSYTF. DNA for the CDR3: TGTGCCAGCAGCCCGGACGCCGGGACAGGGGGTAGCTACACCTTC.

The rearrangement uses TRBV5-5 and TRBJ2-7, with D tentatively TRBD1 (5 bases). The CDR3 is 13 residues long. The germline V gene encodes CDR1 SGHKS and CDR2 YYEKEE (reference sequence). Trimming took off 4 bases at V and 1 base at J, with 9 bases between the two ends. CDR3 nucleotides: TGTGCCAGCAGCAAGCCAGGGTCCTACGAGCAGTACTTC. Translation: CASSKPGSYEQYF.

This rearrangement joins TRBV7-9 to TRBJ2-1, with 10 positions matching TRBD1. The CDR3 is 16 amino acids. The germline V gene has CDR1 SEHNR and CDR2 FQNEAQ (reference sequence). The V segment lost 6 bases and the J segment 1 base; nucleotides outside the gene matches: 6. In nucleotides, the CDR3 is TGTGCCAGCAGTAGACGACAGGGGGCTTCCTACAATGAGCAGTTCTTC. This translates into CASSRRQGASYNEQFF.

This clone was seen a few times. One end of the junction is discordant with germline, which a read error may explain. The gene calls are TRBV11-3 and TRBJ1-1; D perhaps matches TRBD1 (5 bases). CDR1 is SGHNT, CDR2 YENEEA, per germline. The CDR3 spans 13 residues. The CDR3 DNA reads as TGTGCCAGCAGCTTGGGGGGGAACTCTGAAGCTTTCTTT. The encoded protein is CASSLGGNSEAFF. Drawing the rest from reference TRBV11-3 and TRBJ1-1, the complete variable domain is EAGVVQSPRYKIIEKKQPVAFWCNPISGHNTLYWYLQNLGQGPELLIRYENEEAVDDSQLPKDRFSAERLKGVDSTLKIQPAELGDSAVYLCASSLGGNSEAFFGQGTRLTVV.

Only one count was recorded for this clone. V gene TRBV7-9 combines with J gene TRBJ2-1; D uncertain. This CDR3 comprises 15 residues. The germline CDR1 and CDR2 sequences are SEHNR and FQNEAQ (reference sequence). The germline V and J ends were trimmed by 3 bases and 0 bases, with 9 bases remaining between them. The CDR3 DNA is TGTGCCAGCAGCTTTCCGGGTAGCTCCTACAATGAGCAGTTCTTC. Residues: CASSFPGSSYNEQFF.

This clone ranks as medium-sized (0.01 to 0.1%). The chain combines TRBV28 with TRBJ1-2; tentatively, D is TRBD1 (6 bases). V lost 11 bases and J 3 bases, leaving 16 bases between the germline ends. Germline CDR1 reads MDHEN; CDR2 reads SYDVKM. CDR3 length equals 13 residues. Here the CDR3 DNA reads TGTGCCGAAACTCAGGGGAAGGACTATGGCTACACCTTC. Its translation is CAETQGKDYGYTF.